Below, 30 T cell receptor beta chains from the same sample are listed, as sequenced in a study of regulatory T cells in long-lasting Graves disease. Relying on iRepertoire HTBI primers and Arm-PCR of CDR3 regions, the team built TCR beta libraries. TCRdb reprocessed the multiplex PCR reads via MiXCR and lists one record per CDR3 protein. The sample has some 460,000 distinct CDR3 sequences; 15% to 20% are singletons. Time point specified: newly diagnosed GD, antithyroid drugs for less than 3 months. Researchers made the TCR library from RNA that was extracted from PBMCs. Separately, the same data were catalogued under a study of T cells in Graves' hyperthyroidism and ophthalmopathy.

Specimen: peripheral blood mononuclear cells (PBMCs), collected at new diagnosis, from a patient treated with antithyroid drugs. These receptors originate from a man between 35 and 55 years old with Graves disease.

This clonotype was counted at least ten times. The chain recombines TRBV28 with TRBJ2-2; the D gene is possibly TRBD1 (5 bases). In germline, CDR1 is MDHEN, CDR2 SYDVKM. Trimming left V 6 bases short and J 4 bases short, with 12 bases between. The CDR3 totals 14 residues. CDR3 sequence reads: CASRADIPTGELFF. Here the CDR3 DNA reads TGTGCCAGCAGGGCGGACATTCCCACCGGGGAGCTGTTTTTT.

The V and J genes are TRBV12-3 or TRBV12-4 and TRBJ1-1; 11 nucleotides line up with TRBD1. CDR3 size: 12 residues. J lost 11 bases, V lost 7 bases, and 6 bases had no gene match. The CDR3 bases are TGTGCCAGCATCGCGGACAGGGGGCACGCTTTCTTT. It is translated as CASIADRGHAFF.

This clonotype was seen ten or more times. The V gene is TRBV28, the J gene TRBJ2-2; 11 bases map to TRBD1. Germline V lookup: CDR1 MDHEN, CDR2 SYDVKM. There are 16 residues in the CDR3. Unmatched junction bases numbered 11, after V lost 6 bases and J lost 8 bases. CDR3 loop: CASRRSGTGGSGELFF. DNA for the CDR3: TGTGCCAGCAGACGTTCCGGGACAGGGGGTTCGGGGGAGCTGTTTTTT.

There are many counts of this clonotype. The rearrangement uses TRBV7-2 and TRBJ2-7, with a tentative D call TRBD2 (5 bases). Trimming pared 2 bases from V and 5 bases from J, leaving 16 bases between. CDR3 size: 15 residues. Germline-derived CDR1 and CDR2 are SGHTA and FQGNSA. This CDR3 is CASSLYAGGLDEQYF. The CDR3, as DNA: TGTGCCAGCAGCTTATATGCGGGCGGTCTCGACGAGCAGTACTTC.

The chain employs TRBV19 and TRBJ2-6; D is possibly TRBD1 (5 bases). CDR1 LNHDA and CDR2 SQIVND come from the germline V gene (reference sequence). The germline V and J ends were trimmed by 5 bases and 2 bases, with 7 bases remaining between them. The CDR3 length is 14 residues. The CDR3 region has the DNA TGTGCCAGTAGTGTGGGGCCTGGGGCCAACGTCCTGACTTTC. This gives the protein CASSVGPGANVLTF.

The CDR3 loop is CASSPGQGALRNEQFF. In nucleotides, the CDR3 is TGTGCCAGCAGCCCGGGACAGGGGGCTCTGAGGAATGAGCAGTTCTTC. The chain employs TRBV7-3 and TRBJ2-1; 12 positions agree with TRBD1. V lost 5 bases to trimming and J lost 7 bases; unmatched junction nucleotides: 9. The CDR3 runs 16 residues. From germline, CDR1 is SGHTA and CDR2 FQGTGA. The variable domain in full, with the rest retrieved from reference TRBV7-3 and TRBJ2-1, is GAGVSQTPSNKVTEKGKYVELRCDPISGHTALYWYRQSLGQGPEFLIYFQGTGAADDSGLPNDRFFAVRPEGSVSTLKIQRTERGDSAVYLCASSPGQGALRNEQFFGPGTRLTVL.

This clonotype was counted only a few times. The rearrangement links TRBV18 to TRBJ2-2; D may be TRBD2 (6 bases). V shed 4 bases and J shed 7 bases, with 22 bases lying between them. The CDR3 is 17 amino acids. From germline, CDR1 is KGHSH and CDR2 LQKENI. CDR3 in amino acids: CASSLPISGTSNGELFF. CDR3 coding DNA: TGTGCCAGCTCACTCCCGATTAGCGGTACTTCGAACGGGGAGCTGTTTTTT. Based on the CDR3 plus reference TRBV18 and TRBJ2-2, the full variable domain is NAGVMQNPRHLVRRRGQEARLRCSPMKGHSHVYWYRQLPEEGLKFMVYLQKENIIDESGMPKERFSAEFPKEGPSILRIQQVVRGDSAAYFCASSLPISGTSNGELFFGEGSRLTVL.

This clonotype has a handful of counts. This sequence joins TRBV7-6 and TRBJ2-1; D remains ambiguous. This CDR3 is 15 amino acids long. Germline assignment: CDR1 SGHVS and CDR2 FNYEAQ. V was pared by 4 bases and J by 8 bases, with 18 bases between. The CDR3 DNA sequence: TGTGCCAGCAGCTCCGACCTTAGTCAGTCGTATGAGCAGTTCTTC. It yields the protein CASSSDLSQSYEQFF. Complete variable domain (other parts from reference TRBV7-6 and TRBJ2-1): GAGVSQSPRYKVTKRGQDVALRCDPISGHVSLYWYRQALGQGPEFLTYFNYEAQQDKSGLPNDRFSAERPEGSISTLTIQRTEQRDSAMYRCASSSDLSQSYEQFFGPGTRLTVL.

This chain connects TRBV11-2 to TRBJ2-5; TRBD2 agrees at 14 bases. V lost 4 bases to trimming and J lost 4 bases; unmatched junction nucleotides: 8. Germline CDR1 is SGHAT and CDR2 is FQNNGV. The CDR3 covers 17 residues. CDR3 in amino acids: CASSWGTSGSARETQYF. The CDR3 DNA is TGTGCCAGCAGCTGGGGGACTAGCGGGAGCGCCAGAGAGACCCAGTACTTC.

The chain recombines TRBV28 with TRBJ1-2; possible D gene TRBD1, 5 bases. The V gene's germline CDR1 is MDHEN and CDR2 SYDVKM. The CDR3 loop spans 11 amino acids. Trimming took off 6 bases at V and 8 bases at J, with 10 bases between the two ends. The CDR3 sequence: CASRRGGGYTF. The CDR3 DNA reads TGTGCCAGCAGACGCGGGGGGGGCTACACCTTC.

Note on this clonotype: The junction departs from the called germline gene at one end, perhaps through a read error. V gene TRBV20-1 combines with J gene TRBJ2-6; weak D call: TRBD1 (5 bases). Germline CDR1 reads DFQATT; CDR2 reads SNEGSKA (reference sequence). The CDR3 runs 16 residues. CDR3 sequence: CSGRTWGNAGANILTF. The CDR3, as DNA: TGCAGCGGAAGGACATGGGGAAACGCTGGGGCCAACATCCTGACTTTC.

Concerning this clonotype: It may be a read error: a sequence one base away is much more abundant. CDR3 sequence reads: CASSQGRGTGNEHYF. CDR3 nucleotides: TGTGCCAGCAGCCAAGGTCGGGGGACAGGGAACGAGCATTACTTC. The J gene is TRBJ2-7, the V gene TRBV2; 9 bases agree with TRBD1. The V gene's germline CDR1 is SNHLY and CDR2 FYNNEI. The CDR3 is 15 amino acids.

This clonotype was counted many times. This chain connects TRBV6-1 to TRBJ1-1; 7 nucleotides line up with TRBD1. Trimming cost V 2 bases and J 3 bases; bases outside gene matches: 9. Per germline, CDR1 MNHNS and CDR2 SASEGT. The CDR3 contains 16 residues. The CDR3 DNA reads TGTGCCAGCAGTGAACGGCCTCGACAGGGTGACACTGAAGCTTTCTTT. As protein: CASSERPRQGDTEAFF.

There are many counts of this clonotype. The rearrangement joins TRBV11-3 to TRBJ1-2, with a possible D match to TRBD1 (5 bases). Germline-derived CDR1 and CDR2 are SGHNT and YENEEA. The CDR3 runs 13 residues. Trimming took off 6 bases at V and 4 bases at J, with 12 bases between the two ends. DNA of the CDR3: TGTGCCAGCAGTTCCGGGACGGCCTATGGCTACACCTTC. It yields the protein CASSSGTAYGYTF.

V usage is TRBV3-1 and J usage is TRBJ2-5, with 7 bases identical to TRBD1. Germline V gene data show CDR1 as LGHDT and CDR2 as YNNKEL (reference sequence). The V segment lost 7 bases and the J segment 5 bases; nucleotides outside the gene matches: 10. The CDR3 length is 14 residues. The CDR3: CASTIRQGGETQYF. Written as DNA, the CDR3 is TGTGCCAGCACTATTCGACAGGGTGGGGAGACCCAGTACTTC.

The sample holds one count of this clonotype. This may arise from a read error, as a much more abundant clone is one base away. This sequence joins TRBV28 and TRBJ2-1; D remains ambiguous. Germline values: CDR1 MDHEN, CDR2 SYDVKM. This CDR3 has 12 residues. With 1 base removed from V and 10 bases from J, the gap between germline ends came to 8 bases. CDR3 region: CASSLFTYEQFF. The CDR3 nucleotides read TGTGCCAGCAGTTTATTTACCTACGAGCAGTTCTTC.

As for this clonotype: This likely traces to a read error, being one base from a far larger clone. The CDR3 here is CASSLLGGRDEQYF. CDR3 DNA sequence: TGTGCCAGCAGTTTGTTAGGGGGCCGGGATGAGCAGTACTTC. The chain is built from TRBV28 and TRBJ2-7; 7 nucleotides align to TRBD1. Trimming took 3 bases from V and 7 from J; bases not matched to a gene: 9. Germline CDR1 and CDR2: MDHEN and SYDVKM. This CDR3 has 14 residues.

This clonotype was seen ten or more times. This chain uses TRBV7-9 with TRBJ2-7; TRBD1 matches at 8 bases. This CDR3 is built from 16 residues. Germline CDR1 and CDR2: SEHNR and FQNEAQ (reference sequence). The V gene end was trimmed by 0 bases and the J gene end by 0 bases; junction bases not matched to a gene: 4. CDR3 loop: CASSLARTGNSYEQYF. CDR3 sequence (DNA): TGTGCCAGCAGCTTAGCGCGGACAGGGAACTCCTACGAGCAGTACTTC.

Many counts were recorded for this clonotype. Sequence at one end of the junction differs from germline and may be a read error. This chain joins TRBV28 and TRBJ2-1; 12 nucleotides agree with TRBD2. Germline-derived CDR1 and CDR2 are MDHEN and SYDVKM. This CDR3 comprises 16 residues. CDR3 sequence reads: CASSLGLAGLYNEQFF. DNA of the CDR3: TGCGCCAGCAGCCTAGGACTAGCGGGATTGTACAATGAGCAGTTCTTC.

The chain combines TRBV6-2 or TRBV6-3 with TRBJ2-6, with 7 bases fitting TRBD1. Per the germline V gene, CDR1 is MNHEY and CDR2 is SVGEGT. This CDR3 region has 18 residues. Germline trimming cut 5 bases from V and 2 bases from J; bases unmatched to any gene: 12. Written as DNA, the CDR3 is TGTGCCAGCAGTACCCGACAGGGACCCTTGACTGGGGCCAACGTCCTGACTTTC. It translates to CASSTRQGPLTGANVLTF.

Note on this clonotype: A clone one base away is much larger, so this may be a read error. The rearrangement links TRBV11-1 to TRBJ2-3; D remains unclear. The CDR3 spans 12 residues. The ends were cut back, 4 bases at V and 5 bases at J, with 7 bases in the middle. Germline V gene data show CDR1 as SGHAT and CDR2 as FQDESV (reference sequence). The CDR3 region is CASSYAGDTQYF. The CDR3 region has the DNA TGTGCCAGCAGCTACGCCGGAGATACGCAGTATTTT. Using reference TRBV11-1 and TRBJ2-3 for the parts outside the CDR3, the full variable domain is EAEVAQSPRYKITEKSQAVAFWCDPISGHATLYWYRQILGQGPELLVQFQDESVVDDSQLPKDRFSAERLKGVDSTLKIQPAELGDSAMYLCASSYAGDTQYFGPGTRLTVL.

This chain links TRBV6-2 or TRBV6-3 with TRBJ1-5; perhaps TRBD1 as D (5 bases). The CDR3 sequence is 16 residues long. CDR1 is MNHEY and CDR2 is SVGEGT in the germline V gene. V was shortened by 6 bases and J by 3 bases, with 18 bases between the two germline ends. The CDR3, as DNA: TGTGCCAGCAGCTCCCCGCAGGGCCTTATCAATCAGCCCCAGCATTTT. This sequence encodes CASSSPQGLINQPQHF.

This clonotype was counted many times. This rearrangement joins TRBV4-1 to TRBJ2-7; D unresolved. Trimming left V 6 bases short and J 1 base short, with 13 bases between. CDR1 is MGHRA, CDR2 YSYEKL, per germline. This CDR3 is 14 amino acids long. The CDR3 region has the DNA TGCGCCAGCAGAGGCAGCGAACTTTCCTACGAGCAGTACTTC. It yields the protein CASRGSELSYEQYF.

This clonotype has a count of ten or more. This sequence joins TRBV12-3 or TRBV12-4 and TRBJ2-1, with D possibly being TRBD2 (5 bases). The V end was cut by 7 bases, the J end by 0 bases, with 13 bases between. The CDR3 totals 15 residues. CDR3 in amino acids: CASTSRGLSYNEQFF. DNA for the CDR3: TGTGCCAGCACCTCCCGAGGGCTCTCCTACAATGAGCAGTTCTTC.

This clonotype was detected a few times. CDR3 amino acids: CASGLGGNTEAFF. DNA of the CDR3: TGTGCTAGTGGTTTGGGGGGGAACACTGAAGCTTTCTTT. The chain uses TRBV12-5 and TRBJ1-1; D gene unclear. CDR1 and CDR2 from the germline V gene are LGHNT and FRNRAP. The CDR3 has 13 residues. V lost 1 base and J lost 1, with 4 bases in between. Drawing the rest from reference TRBV12-5 and TRBJ1-1, the complete variable domain is DARVTQTPRHKVTEMGQEVTMRCQPILGHNTVFWYRQTMMQGLELLAYFRNRAPLDDSGMPKDRFSAEMPDATLATLKIQPSEPRDSAVYFCASGLGGNTEAFFGQGTRLTVV.

This clonotype came up many times. The V call is TRBV12-3 or TRBV12-4, the J call TRBJ1-1; 7 bases line up with TRBD1. The V gene end was trimmed by 8 bases and the J gene end by 4 bases; junction bases not matched to a gene: 10. The CDR3 is made up of 14 amino acids. The CDR3 here is CASARGEWSTEAFF. The CDR3, as DNA: TGTGCCAGCGCCAGGGGGGAGTGGAGCACTGAAGCTTTCTTT.

This clonotype was picked up many times. The chain employs TRBV28 and TRBJ2-1; 9 nucleotides line up with TRBD2. CDR1 and CDR2 (germline): MDHEN, SYDVKM. V lost 2 bases to trimming and J lost 6 bases; unmatched junction nucleotides: 8. CDR3 length equals 16 residues. CDR3 nucleotide sequence: TGTGCCAGCAGTTTAGGGGCGGGAGGGCCGGGCAATGAGCAGTTCTTC. Protein sequence: CASSLGAGGPGNEQFF.

This clonotype showed up just once. The chain recombines TRBV10-3 with TRBJ1-3; the D gene is possibly TRBD1 (6 bases). V lost 5 bases and J lost 2, with 25 bases in between. Germline CDR1 and CDR2: ENHRY and SYGVKD. The CDR3 length is 19 residues. The CDR3 DNA follows: TGTGCCATCAGTTATAACAGGGTGGGGGGGAAAGATACTGGAAACACCATATATTTT. Translated: CAISYNRVGGKDTGNTIYF.

This clonotype was detected many times. The chain joins TRBV30 to TRBJ2-5, with no clear D. Trimming took off 4 bases at V and 1 base at J, with 13 bases between the two ends. Germline V CDR1 and CDR2: GTSNPN, SVGIG (reference sequence). The CDR3 sequence is 14 residues long. This CDR3 reads CAWIWSGTQETQYF. In DNA form, the CDR3 reads TGTGCCTGGATTTGGTCTGGAACCCAAGAGACCCAGTACTTC.

This clonotype was seen ten or more times. The chain carries TRBV5-1 and TRBJ2-7; D remains unclear. Germline V lookup: CDR1 SGHRS, CDR2 YFSETQ. The CDR3 totals 12 residues. V was clipped by 0 bases and J by 4 bases, with 5 bases between them. The CDR3 sequence is CASSLAEYEQYF. The CDR3 DNA reads as TGCGCCAGCAGCTTGGCCGAGTACGAGCAGTACTTC.